Shown below are 5 T cell receptor beta chains from a single sample sequenced in a study of blood T cells in healthy people across ages. A J-beta primer mix and a sample-barcoded 5' primer were used in a second PCR of roughly 7 to 12 cycles. TCRdb re-analysed the 5' RACE reads in MiXCR, keeping a single row per CDR3 protein. This sample yields hundreds of thousands of distinct CDR3 sequences, of which 25% are seen a single time; 9.4% belongs to the top ten. The data were also submitted as part of a second study, on T cells of mothers and their children.

Source material: blood. Receptors were obtained from a boy younger than 18 in good health.

V and J are TRBV20-1 and TRBJ1-5; the D is unclear. Per the germline V gene, CDR1 is DFQATT and CDR2 is SNEGSKA (reference sequence). The CDR3 is 17 amino acids. Between the trimmed V and J ends, which lost 0 bases and 0 bases, there was a span of 15 bases. CDR3 bases: TGCAGTGCTAGAGATCGTTTTAGCAGCCTTAGCAATCAGCCCCAGCATTTT. The encoded protein is CSARDRFSSLSNQPQHF.

The CDR3 nucleotides are TGTGCCAGCAGTGAACCTCCTTCCGGACAAGCATACTACAATCAGCCCCAGCATTTT. Its translation is CASSEPPSGQAYYNQPQHF. The chain recombines TRBV25-1 with TRBJ1-5; D is possibly TRBD1 (5 bases). The V end was cut by 2 bases, the J end by 3 bases, with 23 bases between. Looked up from germline, CDR1 is MGHDK and CDR2 is SYGVNS. The CDR3 sequence is 19 residues long.

This clonotype was observed a few times. This chain joins TRBV12-5 and TRBJ2-5; TRBD1 agrees at 7 bases. The J call may be incorrect, as the DNA end agrees better with TRBJ2-1. This CDR3 has 14 amino acids. Germline assignment: CDR1 LGHNT and CDR2 FRNRAP. The CDR3 region is CASGPGTDYNEQFF. The CDR3 DNA is TGTGCTAGTGGTCCAGGGACAGACTACAATGAGCAGTTCTTC.

This chain uses TRBV12-3 or TRBV12-4 with TRBJ1-4; TRBD1 matches 7 bases. The CDR3 totals 14 residues. V was clipped by 7 bases and J by 5 bases; unmatched bases: 7. This CDR3 reads CASMERGPNEKLFF. As DNA, the CDR3 is TGTGCCAGCATGGAGAGGGGGCCCAATGAAAAACTGTTTTTT.

The chain uses TRBV12-3 or TRBV12-4 and TRBJ2-1, with no clear D. The CDR3 spans 13 residues. The V end lost 4 bases, the J end lost 6 bases, and 10 bases lay between the germline ends. The CDR3 region has the DNA TGTGCCAGCAGTTGGCTCAATTCCAATGAGCAGTTCTTC. Its protein product is CASSWLNSNEQFF.